This entry lists 27 T cell receptor beta chains sequenced from one sample in a study of cytomegalovirus exposure and HLA in healthy donors. The PCR made use of 60 Vbeta and 13 Jbeta primers. Data came from immunoSEQ multiplex PCR; TCRdb stores just in-frame clones and leaves some out. The sample contains approximately 100,000 clones, approximately 80% of which appear only once. Sample: PBMCs. The source is a woman between 18 and 29 years old in good health and CMV-seropositive.

In its sample, this clone was seen a few times. The chain employs TRBV5-1 and TRBJ1-5, with D tentatively TRBD1 (5 bases). The CDR3 loop spans 15 amino acids. Per the germline V gene, CDR1 is SGHRS and CDR2 is YFSETQ. The ends were cut back, 0 bases at V and 3 bases at J, with 10 bases in the middle. CDR3 in DNA: TGCGCCAGCAGCTTGGGAGACAGTATCAATCAGCCCCAGCATTTT. Translated, it gives CASSLGDSINQPQHF.

The gene calls are TRBV10-2 and TRBJ2-7; D uncertain. The CDR3 totals 14 residues. V was pared by 6 bases and J by 5 bases, with 17 bases between. CDR1 and CDR2 (germline): WSHSY, SAAADI. CDR3 in amino acids: CASSLLIGPHEQYF. CDR3 in DNA: TGCGCCAGCAGCCTACTAATAGGTCCCCACGAGCAGTACTTC.

The rearrangement uses TRBV12-2 and TRBJ1-1; the tabulated D call, TRBD1, remains unverified against the DNA. TRBV12-2 represents a pseudogene. This CDR3 region has 18 residues. The CDR3 DNA reads TGTGCAAGTCGCTCAAATGTGGGACAGGGTTGGACGAACACTGAAGCTTTCTTT. Translated: CASRSNVGQGWTNTEAFF.

V usage is TRBV19 and J usage is TRBJ2-3; perhaps TRBD2 as D (6 bases). This CDR3 has 14 residues. V was pared by 4 bases and J by 2 bases, with 10 bases between. Germline CDR1 LNHDA, CDR2 SQIVND (reference sequence). The CDR3 coding sequence is TGTGCCAGTAGTAGGGGACTTAACACAGATACGCAGTATTTT. Protein sequence: CASSRGLNTDTQYF.

This rearrangement joins TRBV2 to TRBJ2-7, with TRBD1 matching 8 bases. CDR1 SNHLY and CDR2 FYNNEI come from the germline V gene. J lost 2 bases, V lost 8 bases, and 11 bases had no gene match. This CDR3 has 15 residues. CDR3 region: CASYPSGDRPYEQYF. CDR3 nucleotide sequence: TGTGCCAGCTACCCTTCGGGGGACAGGCCCTACGAGCAGTACTTC.

The rearrangement joins TRBV28 to TRBJ1-5, with 9 bases identical to TRBD1. The CDR3 totals 15 residues. CDR1 and CDR2 (germline): MDHEN, SYDVKM. The V and J ends lost 5 bases and 7 bases, in that order; junction bases with no gene match: 9. In DNA, the CDR3 is TGTGCCAGCAGTCCAGGGACAGGGTTAATCCAGCCCCAGCATTTT. It yields the protein CASSPGTGLIQPQHF.

The chain recombines TRBV10-3 with TRBJ1-2; TRBD1 matches at 8 bases. J lost 2 bases, V lost 8 bases, and 10 bases had no gene match. The V gene's germline CDR1 is ENHRY and CDR2 SYGVKD. The CDR3 sequence is 15 residues long. CDR3 bases: TGTGCCATCTCGCCCGCCGGACAGGGAAACTATGGCTACACCTTC. Encoded protein: CAISPAGQGNYGYTF.

This clone was seen only once. The chain is built from TRBV18 and TRBJ1-4; D remains unclear. The CDR3 totals 13 residues. V shed 3 bases and J shed 5 bases, with 7 bases lying between them. Germline V gene sequence: CDR1 KGHSH, CDR2 LQKENI. DNA for the CDR3: TGTGCCAGCTCACCGGGCAGGAATGAAAAACTGTTTTTT. Translating it yields CASSPGRNEKLFF. The full variable domain, rest sourced from reference TRBV18 and TRBJ1-4, is NAGVMQNPRHLVRRRGQEARLRCSPMKGHSHVYWYRQLPEEGLKFMVYLQKENIIDESGMPKERFSAEFPKEGPSILRIQQVVRGDSAAYFCASSPGRNEKLFFGSGTQLSVL.

The CDR3: CASSQGTGGDGYTF. In DNA form, the CDR3 reads TGTGCCAGCAGCCAAGGGACAGGGGGCGATGGCTACACCTTC. The chain has TRBV14 and TRBJ1-2; TRBD1 aligns across 11 bases. CDR3 size: 14 residues. Germline values: CDR1 SGHDN, CDR2 FVKESK. The junction had 1 base not matched to a gene; V was cut back by 1 base and J by 6 bases.

This clone turned up a few times. The chain combines TRBV4-2 with TRBJ2-7; D not certain. From germline, CDR1 is LGHNA and CDR2 YNFKEQ. The V and J ends lost 0 bases and 0 bases respectively, with 12 bases between them. The CDR3 loop spans 16 amino acids. The CDR3 is CASSQDGSASSYEQYF. CDR3 in DNA: TGTGCCAGCAGCCAAGACGGCAGCGCAAGCTCCTACGAGCAGTACTTC.

The rearrangement uses TRBV28 and TRBJ1-2; D not resolved. The germline gives CDR1 MDHEN, CDR2 SYDVKM. The CDR3 has 15 residues. Deletions cut 6 bases from V and 5 bases from J, with 19 bases between. The CDR3 region has the DNA TGTGCCAGCAGCCCGCCCGGTCCCGTGATATATGGCTACACCTTC. Protein product: CASSPPGPVIYGYTF.

The chain has TRBV4-2 and TRBJ2-7; D not resolved. The CDR3 spans 13 residues. The germline gives CDR1 LGHNA, CDR2 YNFKEQ. Trimming cost V 0 bases and J 7 bases, with 10 bases left between them. The CDR3: CASSQDFPPEQYF. The CDR3 region has the DNA TGTGCCAGCAGCCAAGATTTCCCCCCGGAGCAGTACTTC.

V gene TRBV6-5 combines with J gene TRBJ1-5, with D uncertain. Trimming took off 0 bases at V and 4 bases at J, with 10 bases between the two ends. Germline V gives CDR1 MNHEY, CDR2 SVGAGI. The CDR3 length is 15 residues. CDR3 loop: CASSYSVESNQPQHF. CDR3 DNA: TGTGCCAGCAGTTACTCGGTTGAGAGTAATCAGCCCCAGCATTTT.

The genes are TRBV7-3 and TRBJ1-1; D possibly corresponds to TRBD1 (5 bases). V lost 6 bases, J lost 1 base, and 12 bases lay in between. This CDR3 has 14 amino acids. CDR1 is SGHTA, CDR2 FQGTGA, per germline. The CDR3 loop is CASSQGHQNTEAFF. The CDR3 DNA sequence: TGTGCCAGCAGTCAAGGACACCAGAACACTGAAGCTTTCTTT.

This clone was observed a few times. The rearrangement links TRBV2 to TRBJ2-7, with TRBD1 identical over 10 bases. The CDR3 runs to 16 residues. Germline V CDR1 and CDR2: SNHLY, FYNNEI. V trimming: 3 bases; J trimming: 7 bases; junction bases outside the gene matches: 12. CDR3 nucleotide sequence: TGTGCCAGCAGTGATTCTTCCGGGACAGGGGTGAGAGAGCAGTACTTC. This gives the protein CASSDSSGTGVREQYF.

This clone has a handful of counts. CDR3 sequence: CASSPTRGAGYGYTF. CDR3 nucleotides: TGCGCCAGCAGTCCCACACGGGGGGCTGGCTATGGCTACACCTTC. The chain is built from TRBV4-1 and TRBJ1-2, with D maybe TRBD1 (6 bases). V shed 6 bases and J shed 4 bases, with 18 bases lying between them. The CDR3 contains 15 residues. The germline V gene encodes CDR1 MGHRA and CDR2 YSYEKL.

The V call is TRBV27, the J call TRBJ1-1; D ambiguous. Germline assignment: CDR1 MNHEY and CDR2 SMNVEV (reference sequence). The V gene lost 0 bases and the J gene lost 4 bases, with 6 bases spanning the gap. The CDR3 spans 13 residues. The CDR3 nucleotides are TGTGCCAGCAGTTTATCGGGGAGCACTGAAGCTTTCTTT. It codes for CASSLSGSTEAFF.

CDR3 sequence: CASSQDWRERELFF. The CDR3 nucleotides read TGTGCCAGCAGCCAAGATTGGAGAGAAAGAGAGCTGTTTTTT. V usage is TRBV14 and J usage is TRBJ2-2; no definite D call. The germline V gene encodes CDR1 SGHDN and CDR2 FVKESK. V was clipped by 0 bases and J by 11 bases, with 13 bases between them. This CDR3 is 14 amino acids long.

The V call is TRBV7-2, the J call TRBJ2-7, with D maybe TRBD2 (5 bases). The CDR3 is 14 amino acids. With 5 bases removed from V and 0 bases from J, the gap between germline ends came to 11 bases. Per germline, CDR1 SGHTA and CDR2 FQGNSA. Written as DNA, the CDR3 is TGTGCCAGCAGCGCAATGGGAGCCTCCTACGAGCAGTACTTC. Protein product: CASSAMGASYEQYF.

V is TRBV19 and J is TRBJ1-6; 7 bases are shared with TRBD1. CDR3 length: 18 amino acids. Trimming at V came to 3 bases and at J to 8 bases, leaving 16 bases not matched to a gene. Per the germline V gene, CDR1 is LNHDA and CDR2 is SQIVND (reference sequence). The CDR3 sequence: CASSMIRQGLFLDSPLHF. The CDR3 bases are TGTGCCAGTAGTATGATCCGACAGGGTCTTTTTCTGGATTCACCCCTCCACTTT.

The V and J genes are TRBV21-1 and TRBJ2-7; the table names TRBD1, a call not compared with the DNA. TRBV21-1 constitutes a pseudogene. The CDR3 has 16 amino acids. The CDR3 sequence is CASSKRRRGIPDEQYF. In DNA, the CDR3 is TGTGCCAGCAGCAAAAGGCGCAGGGGGATTCCCGACGAGCAGTACTTC.

V usage is TRBV2 and J usage is TRBJ2-7; 9 nucleotides line up with TRBD1. Germline-derived CDR1 and CDR2 are SNHLY and FYNNEI. Unmatched junction bases numbered 9, after V lost 10 bases and J lost 5 bases. This CDR3 has 13 residues. CDR3 protein: CATQTGGVDEQYF. CDR3 coding DNA: TGTGCCACTCAGACAGGGGGTGTCGACGAGCAGTACTTC.

The chain links TRBV6-1 to TRBJ2-1; no firm D call. Trimming shortened V by 9 bases and J by 8 bases, and 11 bases separated the two germline ends. Germline V gene data show CDR1 as MNHNS and CDR2 as SASEGT. This CDR3 region has 11 residues. The CDR3, as DNA: TGTGCCAGTGTGGGCTATTATGAGCAGTTCTTC. It translates to CASVGYYEQFF.

This clone was picked up a small number of times. The chain employs TRBV7-9 and TRBJ2-3, with 8 bases matching TRBD2. The junction had 13 bases not matched to a gene; V was cut back by 4 bases and J by 4 bases. The CDR3 covers 17 residues. Germline assignment: CDR1 SEHNR and CDR2 FQNEAQ (reference sequence). DNA for the CDR3: TGTGCCAGCAGCTCGGAGCGGGAGAAGGTAAGTCCAGATACGCAGTATTTT. It codes for CASSSEREKVSPDTQYF.

This clone is a singleton in its sample. The chain couples TRBV19 to TRBJ2-1, with 7 bases identical to TRBD1. The trim removed 4 bases at V and 2 bases at J, leaving 2 bases unmatched. The V gene's germline CDR1 is LNHDA and CDR2 SQIVND (reference sequence). The CDR3 runs 14 residues. The CDR3 here is CASSRGQAYNEQFF. The CDR3 bases are TGTGCCAGTAGTAGAGGACAGGCCTACAATGAGCAGTTCTTC. Drawing the rest from reference TRBV19 and TRBJ2-1, the complete variable domain is DGGITQSPKYLFRKEGQNVTLSCEQNLNHDAMYWYRQDPGQGLRLIYYSQIVNDFQKGDIAEGYSVSREKKESFPLTVTSAQKNPTAFYLCASSRGQAYNEQFFGPGTRLTVL.

This chain uses TRBV2 with TRBJ2-7; a weak D match, TRBD2 (5 bases). V dropped 6 bases and J dropped 7 bases, with 13 bases sitting between them. This CDR3 contains 12 residues. Germline CDR1 is SNHLY and CDR2 is FYNNEI. CDR3 protein: CASRSVPGEQYF. The CDR3 coding sequence is TGTGCCAGCAGATCGGTACCGGGGGAGCAGTACTTC.

The chain joins TRBV7-3 to TRBJ2-1; TRBD2 aligns across 12 bases. Unmatched junction bases numbered 7, after V lost 6 bases and J lost 7 bases. Germline-derived CDR1 and CDR2 are SGHTA and FQGTGA. This CDR3 contains 15 residues. The CDR3 nucleotides read TGTGCCAGCAGTCTAGCGGGAGGGCCGGGTAATGAGCAGTTCTTC. Protein sequence: CASSLAGGPGNEQFF.